What follows is one T cell receptor (beta chain) and its context. Its antigen is unknown. Within one base of it there is no much larger clone, and no base qualities were kept. The sample is drawn from a study of blood T cell repertoires in COVID-19 (dated by TCRdb to 2020 to 2022). Describing the broader study: Samples covering the acute and convalescent phases of COVID-19 were provided by collaborators in the United States, Italy and Spain. HLA class I and class II types, where available, came from metadata supplied by the sample provider rather than from assay-based typing. Subjects who had been exposed to COVID-19, were actively infected with it, or had recovered from it provided the deeply sampled blood TCRbeta repertoires that made up the dataset. The prospective study material was composed of cDNA or gDNA derived from T cells, B-cell-depleted T cells, or PBMCs. The repertoires were made available in a free public database intended to serve as a resource for research on the immune response to SARS-CoV-2. Sample metadata almost always included a de-identified subject ID, COVID-19 status, age in years and sex. Samples came from the ongoing ImmuneRACE study (first 160 participants) plus 1,254 subjects from 6 global collaborators. Study-level results and caveats: The quantity of clinical and demographic metadata differed by source and by participant and was supplied without curation.

TCRbeta CDR3 regions were amplified from genomic DNA by means of the immunoSEQ Assay, a bias-controlled multiplex PCR. From the authors' description of their analysis: The number of nucleated cells in each sample was estimated by amplification of reference gene primers within the assay. To quantify the absolute abundance of each unique TCRbeta CDR3 rearrangement, sequence reads were collapsed and filtered. Productive Simpson clonality was computed per sample as the square root of Simpson's diversity index over productive rearrangements. Drawn from immuneACCESS, this table holds only the in-frame rearrangements with V and J called that TCRdb kept. Clones are partly lost; checked studies trace under half to an unresolved V gene and leave the rest unexplained. The D gene and trimming were derived from the DNA, and the V and J assignments and clone size from that table. This sample gives approximately 350,000 clones in total; around 89% of them show up just once. The ten most abundant clones make up roughly 1.2% of the sample.

Collaborating institutions collected whole blood in K2EDTA tubes following their own protocols. For TCRbeta analysis, collaborators shipped samples in one of three forms: frozen whole blood, isolated PBMCs, or DNA extracted from either of those sample types. The germline V gene specifies MNHEY as CDR1 and SVGAGI as CDR2. Including the terminal cysteine and phenylalanine, the CDR3 comprises 16 residues. The sequence is cut down to CDR3 DNA, 48 bases in frame from base 1. Germline trimming amounts to 0 bases on V and 2 bases on J, with 3 as the count of junction bases outside the gene matches. Sequenced sample: peripheral blood. The TCR originated in a man aged 35-49 years with acute or convalescent COVID-19. The chain links TRBV6-5 with TRBJ2-2, and 7 junctional nucleotides match TRBD2. The CDR3 sequence is CASSYSASGNTGELFF. The sequence in DNA is TGTGCCAGCAGTTACTCTGCTAGCGGTAACACCGGGGAGCTGTTTTTT.